The 29 T cell receptor beta chains given below trace back to one sample, sequenced in a study of long-term antiretroviral therapy in people with HIV. A v3.0 immunoSEQ assay was performed at survey level. Produced via immunoSEQ multiplex PCR; TCRdb's table is partial and in-frame only. This table has some 24,000 clones, about nine tenths appearing once. Sequencing used unsorted PBMCs, obtained 1.8 years before starting antiretroviral therapy. These TCRs come from a man aged 50 to 59 with HIV.

The CDR3 nucleotides read TGTGCCAGCAGCCCGGGACAGGGTGTTCGAGGCTACACCTTC. Residues: CASSPGQGVRGYTF. J is TRBJ1-2 and V is TRBV6-4, with 9 bases lining up with TRBD1. The germline V gene has CDR1 MRHNA and CDR2 SNTAGT. J gave up 8 bases and V 6 bases, and 10 bases lay outside the gene matches. The CDR3 has 14 amino acids.

The chain is built from TRBV4-2 and TRBJ2-1; TRBD2 matches 15 bases. The CDR3 sequence is 16 residues long. The trim removed 6 bases at V and 6 bases at J, leaving 6 bases unmatched. Per the germline V gene, CDR1 is LGHNA and CDR2 is YNFKEQ. CDR3 in amino acids: CASSPGLAGGGNEQFF. CDR3 coding DNA: TGTGCCAGCAGTCCGGGACTAGCGGGAGGAGGCAATGAGCAGTTCTTC.

This clone showed up just a few times. This rearrangement joins TRBV5-1 to TRBJ2-7; TRBD1 or TRBD2 may be the D gene (5 bases each). The CDR3 consists of 14 residues. Germline V CDR1 and CDR2: SGHRS, YFSETQ. V lost 6 bases and J lost 1, with 14 bases in between. CDR3 in amino acids: CASTEGSGSYEQYF. Here the CDR3 DNA reads TGCGCCAGCACTGAGGGGAGCGGATCCTACGAGCAGTACTTC.

This clone was seen just once. This rearrangement joins TRBV27 to TRBJ1-2; D is unresolved. Germline V CDR1 and CDR2: MNHEY, SMNVEV (reference sequence). Trimming pared 5 bases from V and 4 bases from J, leaving 17 bases between. The CDR3 is 15 residues long. The CDR3 DNA is TGTGCCAGCAGTCCACACTCCCCGGGTGCCTATGGCTACACCTTC. Protein: CASSPHSPGAYGYTF.

The V gene is TRBV11-3, the J gene TRBJ2-1; a possible D gene is TRBD2 (7 bases). V lost 3 bases to trimming and J lost 7 bases, with 16 bases between them. CDR3 size: 15 residues. Germline V gene lookup returns CDR1 SGHNT and CDR2 YENEEA. CDR3 nucleotides: TGTGCCAGCAGCTTGTTTGGGGGAGGGGGAAATGAGCAGTTCTTC. As protein: CASSLFGGGGNEQFF.

V and J are TRBV7-2 and TRBJ2-7; D is perhaps TRBD1 or TRBD2 (5 bases each). Germline V gene lookup returns CDR1 SGHTA and CDR2 FQGNSA. V dropped 3 bases and J dropped 1 base, with 10 bases sitting between them. There are 14 residues in the CDR3. CDR3 sequence (DNA): TGTGCCAGCAGCTTCGGGGCTTCGTCCTACGAGCAGTACTTC. It translates to CASSFGASSYEQYF.

In DNA form, the CDR3 reads TGCGCCAGCAGCTTGGTGGCGAGAGAGACCCAGTACTTC. Amino acids: CASSLVARETQYF. The chain couples TRBV5-1 to TRBJ2-5, with D unresolved. This CDR3 spans 13 amino acids. Germline lookup yields CDR1 SGHRS and CDR2 YFSETQ. V shed 0 bases and J shed 4 bases, with 7 bases lying between them.

In DNA, the CDR3 is TGTGCCAGCAAGGTCGATAGCGGGGGGTATGAGCAGTACTTC. Protein product: CASKVDSGGYEQYF. The V gene is TRBV7-2, the J gene TRBJ2-7; TRBD2 matches 10 bases. CDR1 is SGHTA and CDR2 is FQGNSA in the germline V gene. V lost 7 bases, J lost 7 bases, and 10 bases stayed unmatched. The CDR3 has 14 residues.

This chain joins TRBV5-1 and TRBJ2-7; D is undetermined. The CDR3 runs to 15 residues. Trimming stripped 4 bases from V and 5 bases from J, with 19 bases between. The germline V gene encodes CDR1 SGHRS and CDR2 YFSETQ. CDR3 nucleotide sequence: TGCGCCAGCAGCCGAGGCGGAATTTTCCCCGACGAGCAGTACTTC. It specifies CASSRGGIFPDEQYF.

V is TRBV13 and J is TRBJ2-2; D not resolved. The CDR3 totals 15 residues. The ends were cut back, 0 bases at V and 8 bases at J, with 13 bases in the middle. Germline CDR1 and CDR2: PRHDT and FYEKMQ (reference sequence). DNA of the CDR3: TGTGCCAGCAGCTTAGGTGCTAGTGGTCAGGGGGAGCTGTTTTTT. Its protein product is CASSLGASGQGELFF.

CDR3 sequence reads: CASSGRQGFSEGETQYF. DNA for the CDR3: TGCGCCAGCAGCGGACGACAGGGTTTTTCAGAGGGAGAGACCCAGTACTTC. The rearrangement joins TRBV4-1 to TRBJ2-5, with 7 bases matching TRBD1. With 5 bases clipped from V and 4 bases from J, the junction kept 16 bases outside the gene matches. Germline values: CDR1 MGHRA, CDR2 YSYEKL. The CDR3 extends over 17 amino acids.

This chain joins TRBV11-3 and TRBJ2-3; D unresolved. Germline CDR1 and CDR2: SGHNT and YENEEA. Trimming cost V 3 bases and J 3 bases, with 7 bases left between them. The CDR3 length is 13 residues. The CDR3 loop reads CASSFTRTDTQYF. The DNA of the CDR3 is TGTGCCAGCAGCTTTACGCGGACAGATACGCAGTATTTT.

This chain links TRBV15 with TRBJ1-2; no firm D call. CDR1 is LNHNV, CDR2 YYDKDF, per germline (reference sequence). V was cut by 0 bases and J by 5 bases, with 7 bases left in between. The CDR3 is 13 amino acids. CDR3 in amino acids: CATSRDQEYGYTF. DNA of the CDR3: TGTGCCACCAGCAGAGATCAAGAGTATGGCTACACCTTC.

The CDR3 DNA is TGTGCCAGCAGGGTCTACACCGGGGAGCTGTTTTTT. It specifies CASRVYTGELFF. The chain links TRBV6-5 to TRBJ2-2; D is ambiguous. Trimming cost V 6 bases and J 3 bases, with 5 bases left between them. The germline V gene encodes CDR1 MNHEY and CDR2 SVGAGI. The CDR3 sequence is 12 residues long.

This clone was observed a handful of times. The chain recombines TRBV7-9 with TRBJ2-7; TRBD1 agrees at 7 bases. The CDR3 covers 15 residues. Germline-derived CDR1 and CDR2 are SEHNR and FQNEAQ (reference sequence). Unmatched junction bases numbered 10, after V lost 2 bases and J lost 6 bases. DNA of the CDR3: TGTGCCAGCAGCTTACCATATCCCGCAGGGGGCGAGCAGTACTTC. Translated: CASSLPYPAGGEQYF.

The chain has TRBV9 and TRBJ2-1; 11 bases line up with TRBD2. Trimming removed 4 bases from V and 4 bases from J; junction bases left unmatched: 4. This CDR3 is built from 15 residues. Germline assignment: CDR1 SGDLS and CDR2 YYNGEE. CDR3 amino acids: CASSLSGGAYNEQFF. The CDR3 nucleotides are TGTGCCAGCAGCCTTAGCGGGGGGGCGTACAATGAGCAGTTCTTC.

The chain has TRBV7-2 and TRBJ2-7, with D uncertain. Trimming stripped 3 bases from V and 0 bases from J, with 15 bases between. CDR3 length equals 16 residues. Germline values: CDR1 SGHTA, CDR2 FQGNSA. Here the CDR3 reads CASSFRFGTNSYEQYF. CDR3 nucleotides: TGTGCCAGCAGCTTTCGGTTCGGAACTAACTCCTACGAGCAGTACTTC.

The genes are TRBV4-1 and TRBJ2-2; 8 nucleotides match TRBD1. This CDR3 region has 15 residues. Germline CDR1 MGHRA, CDR2 YSYEKL. The J segment lost 7 bases and the V segment lost 3 bases, leaving 7 bases of the junction unmatched. DNA for the CDR3: TGCGCCAGCAGCCAGAGACAGGGGAGTGTCGGGGAGCTGTTTTTT. This gives the protein CASSQRQGSVGELFF.

The gene calls are TRBV7-2 and TRBJ1-2, with 7 bases fitting TRBD1. V shed 6 bases, J shed 0 bases, and the junction held 13 bases outside the gene matches. The CDR3 totals 17 residues. Germline CDR1 and CDR2: SGHTA and FQGNSA. CDR3 nucleotides: TGTGCCAGCAGTTCCCGTTTTACAGGGGCCCCTAACTATGGCTACACCTTC. Encoded protein: CASSSRFTGAPNYGYTF. Full variable domain (remainder filled in from reference TRBV7-2 and TRBJ1-2): GAGVSQSPSNKVTEKGKDVELRCDPISGHTALYWYRQSLGQGLEFLIYFQGNSAPDKSGLPSDRFSAERTGGSVSTLTIQRTQQEDSAVYLCASSSRFTGAPNYGYTFGSGTRLTVV.

This clone is deemed large. The chain joins TRBV18 to TRBJ2-3; 15 bases are shared with TRBD2. Per the germline V gene, CDR1 is KGHSH and CDR2 is LQKENI. The CDR3 is 19 amino acids. After removal of 6 bases from V and 0 bases from J, the junction contained 10 bases not matched to a gene. CDR3 amino acids: CASSRTGLAGGFSTDTQYF. The CDR3 DNA reads TGTGCCAGCTCCCGCACCGGACTAGCGGGGGGGTTTAGCACAGATACGCAGTATTTT.

This chain joins TRBV4-3 and TRBJ1-5; a weak D match, TRBD1 (6 bases). The germline gives CDR1 LGHNA, CDR2 YSLEER. CDR3 length equals 17 residues. Trimming took off 1 base at V and 0 bases at J, with 13 bases between the two ends. Here the CDR3 reads CASSQGTDSYSNQPQHF. The CDR3 nucleotides are TGCGCCAGCAGCCAAGGGACAGACTCCTATAGCAATCAGCCCCAGCATTTT.

The J gene is TRBJ2-1, the V gene TRBV19; 10 bases match TRBD2. V shed 3 bases and J 13 bases; nucleotides not matched to a gene: 9. From germline, CDR1 is LNHDA and CDR2 SQIVND (reference sequence). The CDR3 runs to 14 residues. The DNA of the CDR3 is TGTGCCAGTAGTATCAGAGCTGGACTAGCGGTACAGTTCTTC. Translation gives CASSIRAGLAVQFF.

The chain links TRBV7-2 to TRBJ1-3; D is ambiguous. Trimming removed 1 base from V and 0 bases from J, with 13 bases in between. The germline CDR1 and CDR2 sequences are SGHTA and FQGNSA. CDR3 size: 17 residues. The CDR3 protein is CASSLVSGSSSGNTIYF. In DNA form, the CDR3 reads TGTGCCAGCAGCTTAGTTTCAGGATCTAGCTCTGGAAACACCATATATTTT.

The chain links TRBV25-1 to TRBJ2-7; the D gene is possibly TRBD2 (6 bases). The CDR3 consists of 17 residues. Germline assignment: CDR1 MGHDK and CDR2 SYGVNS. Trimming stripped 4 bases from V and 7 bases from J, with 26 bases between. CDR3 in amino acids: CASSGIMGRGGDKEQYF. The CDR3 coding sequence is TGTGCCAGCAGTGGCATAATGGGGCGGGGCGGTGATAAAGAGCAGTACTTC.

The chain joins TRBV2 to TRBJ1-5, with 8 bases matching TRBD1. V dropped 6 bases and J dropped 4; count of bases not matched to a gene: 2. Germline CDR1 is SNHLY and CDR2 is FYNNEI. This CDR3 has 13 residues. The CDR3, as DNA: TGTGCCAGCAGCCGGGACAGGAATCAGCCCCAGCATTTT. Its protein is CASSRDRNQPQHF.

As regards this clone: Its ends do not fully match the called genes, so a read error is possible. The rearrangement joins TRBV7-7 to TRBJ1-4; perhaps TRBD1 as D (6 bases). This CDR3 comprises 13 residues. The V gene's germline CDR1 is SSHAT and CDR2 FNYEAQ (reference sequence). This CDR3 reads CASSLVGGEKLFF. The CDR3 DNA follows: TGTGCTAGCAGCTTAGTAGGGGGTGAAAAACTGTTTTTT.

The chain combines TRBV7-2 with TRBJ2-7; TRBD2 matches at 8 bases. CDR1 SGHTA and CDR2 FQGNSA come from the germline V gene. J was trimmed by 0 bases and V by 5 bases; bases with no gene match: 3. The CDR3 contains 14 residues. The CDR3 reads CASSRLALSYEQYF. The CDR3 nucleotides are TGTGCCAGCAGCCGACTAGCGCTCTCCTACGAGCAGTACTTC.

This chain joins TRBV29-1 and TRBJ2-7; D is perhaps TRBD1 or TRBD2 (5 bases each). The length of the CDR3 is 13 residues. Germline V lookup: CDR1 SQVTM, CDR2 ANQGSEA. V lost 7 bases, J lost 0 bases, and 13 bases lay in between. The CDR3 spells CSARGDFSYEQYF. In nucleotides, the CDR3 is TGCAGCGCGCGAGGGGATTTCTCCTACGAGCAGTACTTC.

This rearrangement joins TRBV5-1 to TRBJ1-1; D is unclear. This CDR3 contains 14 residues. With 4 bases removed from V and 1 base from J, the gap between germline ends came to 11 bases. Germline V gives CDR1 SGHRS, CDR2 YFSETQ. As DNA, the CDR3 is TGCGCCAGCAGCGTCTCAAACGGGAACACTGAAGCTTTCTTT. This translates into CASSVSNGNTEAFF.